The clone carrying this T cell receptor beta chain has at least ten counts. Its antigen is not known. This entry belongs to a study of T-cell reconstitution after alpha-beta-depleted transplantation in children. Library preparation (for TCRbeta) was performed with unique molecular identifiers. TCRdb re-derived calls from the PCR reads in MiXCR, one entry per CDR3 protein. Altogether about 110,000 distinct CDR3 sequences are present, under 30% being singletons, with the ten largest covering approximately 10%. Study-wide results and limits: Reports say that about two months after transplant, the alpha-beta T cells came out of several hundred graft clones that had expanded. The origin of high day-60 TCRbeta diversity in some patients lay in surviving recipient T cells and thymic progenitors.

The germline V gene has CDR1 SEHNR and CDR2 FQNEAQ (reference sequence). The V end lost 5 bases, the J end lost 0 bases, and 11 bases lay between the germline ends. CDR3 size: 15 residues. The genes are TRBV7-9 and TRBJ1-5, with a possible D match to TRBD1 (5 bases). The receptor was derived from a male patient under 10 years old who had a stem cell transplant for chronic granulomatous disease, so the T cells may come from the graft donor. Sequencing was performed on PBMCs, mostly from graft donor cells, taken 180 days after TCRalphabeta/CD19-depleted stem cell transplant. CDR3 nucleotide sequence: TGTGCCAGCAGCGCGGGACTCCTTAGCAATCAGCCCCAGCATTTT. Protein sequence: CASSAGLLSNQPQHF.